The 17 T cell receptor beta chains in this list originate from one sample, sequenced in a study of cytomegalovirus exposure and HLA in healthy donors. PCR amplification relied on 60 Vbeta primers (plus 13 Jbeta primers). The method was immunoSEQ multiplex PCR; TCRdb's version includes in-frame clones alone and lacks a portion of them. The table has around 200,000 clones, about 80% seen once. The sequencing sample was made of PBMCs. Receptor source: a woman aged 55-69 years in good health and CMV-seropositive.

The chain has TRBV12-5 and TRBJ2-3; TRBD1 aligns across 9 bases. CDR1 LGHNT and CDR2 FRNRAP come from the germline V gene. The CDR3 runs 17 residues. V lost 5 bases and J lost 3; bases outside the gene matches: 12. CDR3 sequence (DNA): TGTGCTAGTGGTATGAACCGACAGGGGGGGATGACAGATACGCAGTATTTT. Translating gives CASGMNRQGGMTDTQYF.

This clone was seen only a few times. The V call is TRBV2, the J call TRBJ2-7; TRBD1 aligns across 9 bases. Germline V gene data show CDR1 as SNHLY and CDR2 as FYNNEI. This CDR3 is 15 amino acids long. After removal of 7 bases from V and 5 bases from J, the junction contained 12 bases not matched to a gene. The CDR3 protein is CASKLIGTGRDEQYF. CDR3 DNA sequence: TGTGCCAGCAAATTAATCGGGACAGGGCGGGACGAGCAGTACTTC.

This sequence joins TRBV29-1 and TRBJ2-7, with D possibly being TRBD2 (6 bases). Germline V lookup: CDR1 SQVTM, CDR2 ANQGSEA. The V gene lost 4 bases and the J gene lost 1 base, with 14 bases spanning the gap. The CDR3 sequence is 14 residues long. For the CDR3, the DNA is TGCAGCGTTGCACTAGCCAAAACTTCCTACGAGCAGTACTTC. Its translation: CSVALAKTSYEQYF.

The gene calls are TRBV5-1 and TRBJ1-2; TRBD1 is a possible D gene (5 bases). Germline CDR1 reads SGHRS; CDR2 reads YFSETQ. This CDR3 is built from 13 residues. Trimming shortened V by 2 bases and J by 4 bases, and 9 bases separated the two germline ends. CDR3 amino acids: CASSFDSGYGYTF. The DNA for the CDR3 is TGCGCCAGCAGCTTCGACAGTGGCTATGGCTACACCTTC. The full variable domain, rest sourced from reference TRBV5-1 and TRBJ1-2, is KAGVTQTPRYLIKTRGQQVTLSCSPISGHRSVSWYQQTPGQGLQFLFEYFSETQRNKGNFPGRFSGRQFSNSRSEMNVSTLELGDSALYLCASSFDSGYGYTFGSGTRLTVV.

Points on this clone: At one end the junction does not follow the germline gene, possibly because of a read error. V is TRBV7-9 and J is TRBJ1-1, with D perhaps matching TRBD1 (6 bases). Looked up from germline, CDR1 is SEHNR and CDR2 is FQNEAQ (reference sequence). This CDR3 is 18 amino acids long. DNA for the CDR3: TGTTCCAGCAGCTCCAACGAAGGACAGTCATACCCCGGGACTGAAGCTTTCTTT. Its translation: CSSSSNEGQSYPGTEAFF.

The chain uses TRBV25-1 and TRBJ2-7; TRBD2 aligns across 11 bases. Trimming took 9 bases from V and 5 from J; bases not matched to a gene: 6. CDR1 is MGHDK and CDR2 is SYGVNS in the germline V gene. The CDR3 sequence is 13 residues long. DNA of the CDR3: TGTGCCAGTGGCCTAGCGGGGGGACACGAGCAGTACTTC. This translates into CASGLAGGHEQYF.

This chain uses TRBV5-6 with TRBJ2-5; 9 nucleotides agree with TRBD2. The J call may be mistaken, given a closer DNA end match to TRBJ2-7. The CDR3 length is 15 residues. In germline, CDR1 is SGHDT, CDR2 YYEEEE. CDR3 sequence (DNA): TGTGCCAGCAGCGTGTTCGGACTAGCGTATTACGAGCAGTACTTC. Residues: CASSVFGLAYYEQYF.

V and J are TRBV27 and TRBJ1-1; 7 nucleotides agree with TRBD1. The V segment lost 8 bases and the J segment 1 base; nucleotides outside the gene matches: 13. Germline-derived CDR1 and CDR2 are MNHEY and SMNVEV (reference sequence). This CDR3 is built from 16 residues. CDR3 residues: CASAEKTGFGNTEAFF. The CDR3 DNA sequence: TGTGCCAGCGCCGAAAAGACAGGGTTCGGGAACACTGAAGCTTTCTTT.

The V and J genes are TRBV7-9 and TRBJ1-1; TRBD1 matches at 8 bases. Germline CDR1 is SEHNR and CDR2 is FQNEAQ (reference sequence). This CDR3 spans 15 amino acids. V dropped 0 bases and J dropped 6; count of bases not matched to a gene: 6. As DNA, the CDR3 is TGTGCCAGCAGCTTAGCACAGGGGGAGGTCGCTGAAGCTTTCTTT. It yields the protein CASSLAQGEVAEAFF.

This chain uses TRBV4-2 with TRBJ2-1; 12 bases line up with TRBD2. The junction had 21 bases not matched to a gene; V was cut back by 4 bases and J by 8 bases. Germline V lookup: CDR1 LGHNA, CDR2 YNFKEQ. The CDR3 contains 20 residues. CDR3 bases: TGTGCCAGCAGCCTCAGGCCGGGGGGTAGACTAGCGGGGGACAGGGATGAGCAGTTCTTC. As protein: CASSLRPGGRLAGDRDEQFF.

The V and J genes are TRBV6-5 and TRBJ2-5; 7 bases align to TRBD2. The CDR3 is 15 amino acids. With 5 bases clipped from V and 9 bases from J, the junction kept 15 bases outside the gene matches. CDR1 is MNHEY and CDR2 is SVGAGI in the germline V gene. CDR3 sequence: CASSSTGTTKRAQYF. The DNA of the CDR3 is TGTGCCAGCAGTAGTACCGGGACTACAAAGAGGGCCCAGTACTTC.

The rearrangement links TRBV5-1 to TRBJ1-1; 9 nucleotides line up with TRBD1. Germline trimming cut 7 bases from V and 5 bases from J; bases unmatched to any gene: 9. From germline, CDR1 is SGHRS and CDR2 YFSETQ. CDR3 length: 14 amino acids. Here the CDR3 DNA reads TGCGCCAGCCGGACAGGGGTCAGCGGGACTGAAGCTTTCTTT. This codes for CASRTGVSGTEAFF.

V gene TRBV7-2 combines with J gene TRBJ2-1; TRBD1 is a possible D gene (5 bases). Germline CDR1 SGHTA, CDR2 FQGNSA. CDR3 length equals 14 residues. Trimming took off 3 bases at V and 7 bases at J, with 13 bases between the two ends. The CDR3 spells CASSFTQGSNEQFF. The CDR3 DNA reads TGTGCCAGCAGCTTTACCCAGGGAAGTAATGAGCAGTTCTTC.

This clone appeared once. The rearrangement links TRBV19 to TRBJ1-1, with 7 bases identical to TRBD1. V shed 1 base, J shed 1 base, and the junction held 3 bases outside the gene matches. Germline V gene data show CDR1 as LNHDA and CDR2 as SQIVND (reference sequence). This CDR3 has 15 residues. The CDR3 bases are TGTGCCAGTAGTATAGTTGGGACAGCGAACACTGAAGCTTTCTTT. This gives the protein CASSIVGTANTEAFF.

This rearrangement joins TRBV7-3 to TRBJ2-1; TRBD2 matches at 9 bases. Trimming took 5 bases from V and 1 from J; bases not matched to a gene: 12. The germline gives CDR1 SGHTA, CDR2 FQGTGA. The CDR3 runs 18 residues. The CDR3 protein is CASSPRGASGGSYNEQFF. CDR3 coding DNA: TGTGCCAGCAGCCCCCGTGGTGCGAGCGGGGGGTCCTACAATGAGCAGTTCTTC.

The chain uses TRBV5-1 and TRBJ1-2; TRBD1 might be the D (5 bases). From germline, CDR1 is SGHRS and CDR2 YFSETQ. CDR3 length equals 13 residues. V dropped 3 bases and J dropped 6 bases, with 12 bases sitting between them. CDR3 loop: CASSSLTDHGYTF. The CDR3, as DNA: TGCGCCAGCAGCTCTCTGACAGACCATGGCTACACCTTC.

This clone was found a few times. The CDR3: CASSLGLLGGDYEQYF. The CDR3 region has the DNA TGTGCCAGCAGCTTAGGTCTGCTGGGAGGGGACTACGAGCAGTACTTC. The chain couples TRBV7-8 to TRBJ2-7, with TRBD2 matching over 7 bases. CDR3 length equals 16 residues. Germline trimming cut 1 base from V and 3 bases from J; bases unmatched to any gene: 9. The germline CDR1 and CDR2 sequences are SGHVS and FQNEAQ.